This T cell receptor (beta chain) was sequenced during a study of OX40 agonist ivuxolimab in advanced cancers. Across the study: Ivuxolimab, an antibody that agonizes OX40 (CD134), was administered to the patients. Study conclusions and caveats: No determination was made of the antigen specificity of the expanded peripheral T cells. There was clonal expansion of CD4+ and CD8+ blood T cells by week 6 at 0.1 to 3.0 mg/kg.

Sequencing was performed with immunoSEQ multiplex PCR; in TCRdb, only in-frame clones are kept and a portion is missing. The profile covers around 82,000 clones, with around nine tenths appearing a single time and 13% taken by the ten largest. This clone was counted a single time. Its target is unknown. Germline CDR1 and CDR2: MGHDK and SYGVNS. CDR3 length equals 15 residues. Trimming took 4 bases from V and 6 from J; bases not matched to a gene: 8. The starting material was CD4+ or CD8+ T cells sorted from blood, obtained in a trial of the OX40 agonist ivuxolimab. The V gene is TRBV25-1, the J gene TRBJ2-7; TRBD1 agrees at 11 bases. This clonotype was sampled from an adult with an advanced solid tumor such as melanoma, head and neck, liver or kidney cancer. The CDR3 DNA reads TGTGCCAGCAGTGCCCGGGACAGGGGGATTCGCGAGCAGTACTTC. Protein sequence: CASSARDRGIREQYF.